The clone carrying this TCR beta chain was counted at least ten times. Germline V gene sequence: CDR1 ENHRY, CDR2 SYGVKD. The V gene lost 2 bases and the J gene lost 4 bases, with 15 bases spanning the gap. The CDR3 has 16 residues. This record comes from a study of T cell repertoires in cytomegalovirus infection. On the study more broadly: An indication of both CMV infection and matching HLA type came from public TCR beta signatures.

TCRdb used MiXCR to reprocess the reads, holding one entry per CDR3 protein. This sample has 200,000 to 300,000 distinct CDR3 sequences; around 6.6% occur once, and the top ten carry around 6.5%. V gene TRBV10-3 combines with J gene TRBJ2-1; a weak D match, TRBD1 (7 bases). The sequenced sample consisted of PBMCs. The clonotype originates from a human donor in good health (CMV status not recorded). Some clones in this sample may be carry-over from other donors' samples. CDR3 nucleotides: TGTGCCATCAGTGAGGACGGGCAGGGGGGATACAATGAGCAGTTCTTC. This translates into CAISEDGQGGYNEQFF.